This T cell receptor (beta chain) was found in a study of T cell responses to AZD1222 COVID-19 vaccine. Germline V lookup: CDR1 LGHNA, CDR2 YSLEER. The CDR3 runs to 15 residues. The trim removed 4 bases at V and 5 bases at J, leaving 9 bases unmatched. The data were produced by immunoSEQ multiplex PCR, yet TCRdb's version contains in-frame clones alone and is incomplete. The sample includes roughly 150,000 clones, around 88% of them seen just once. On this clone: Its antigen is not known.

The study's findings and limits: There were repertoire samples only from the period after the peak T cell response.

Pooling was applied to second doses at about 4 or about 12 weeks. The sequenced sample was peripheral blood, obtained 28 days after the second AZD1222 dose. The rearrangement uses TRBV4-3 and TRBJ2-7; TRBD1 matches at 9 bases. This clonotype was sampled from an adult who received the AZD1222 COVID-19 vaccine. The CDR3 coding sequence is TGCGCCAGCAGCCTCGGACAGGGGCACCTCAACGAGCAGTACTTC. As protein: CASSLGQGHLNEQYF.